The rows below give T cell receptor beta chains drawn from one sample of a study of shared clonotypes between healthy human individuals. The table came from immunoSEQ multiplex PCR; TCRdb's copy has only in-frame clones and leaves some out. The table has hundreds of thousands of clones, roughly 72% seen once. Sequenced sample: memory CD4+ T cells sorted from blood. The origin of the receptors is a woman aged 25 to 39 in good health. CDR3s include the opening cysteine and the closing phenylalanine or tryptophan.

cdr3_aa: CASSLSSSPAWSYEQYF
v_call: TRBV27

cdr3_aa: CASSLPLDREDEKLFF
v_call: TRBV2

cdr3_aa: CASSARTSGRANEQFF
v_call: TRBV11-3

cdr3_aa: CASSTYQGLETQYF
v_call: TRBV19

cdr3_aa: CASSYRGAGGELFF
v_call: TRBV28

cdr3_aa: CASSIPRQGPREQYF
v_call: TRBV28

cdr3_aa: CASSASGNYEQYF
v_call: TRBV11-3

cdr3_aa: CASSYSIWEDTEAFF
v_call: TRBV6-5

cdr3_aa: CASSRDGAKQPQHF
v_call: TRBV18

cdr3_aa: CAWVDRGREQYF
v_call: TRBV30

cdr3_aa: CASSRVGLAGDEQYF
v_call: TRBV14

cdr3_aa: CASSSTGTANTEAFF
v_call: TRBV6-5

cdr3_aa: CASSLREPYNEQFF
v_call: TRBV6-5

cdr3_aa: CASSLEGKRGEKLFF
v_call: TRBV28